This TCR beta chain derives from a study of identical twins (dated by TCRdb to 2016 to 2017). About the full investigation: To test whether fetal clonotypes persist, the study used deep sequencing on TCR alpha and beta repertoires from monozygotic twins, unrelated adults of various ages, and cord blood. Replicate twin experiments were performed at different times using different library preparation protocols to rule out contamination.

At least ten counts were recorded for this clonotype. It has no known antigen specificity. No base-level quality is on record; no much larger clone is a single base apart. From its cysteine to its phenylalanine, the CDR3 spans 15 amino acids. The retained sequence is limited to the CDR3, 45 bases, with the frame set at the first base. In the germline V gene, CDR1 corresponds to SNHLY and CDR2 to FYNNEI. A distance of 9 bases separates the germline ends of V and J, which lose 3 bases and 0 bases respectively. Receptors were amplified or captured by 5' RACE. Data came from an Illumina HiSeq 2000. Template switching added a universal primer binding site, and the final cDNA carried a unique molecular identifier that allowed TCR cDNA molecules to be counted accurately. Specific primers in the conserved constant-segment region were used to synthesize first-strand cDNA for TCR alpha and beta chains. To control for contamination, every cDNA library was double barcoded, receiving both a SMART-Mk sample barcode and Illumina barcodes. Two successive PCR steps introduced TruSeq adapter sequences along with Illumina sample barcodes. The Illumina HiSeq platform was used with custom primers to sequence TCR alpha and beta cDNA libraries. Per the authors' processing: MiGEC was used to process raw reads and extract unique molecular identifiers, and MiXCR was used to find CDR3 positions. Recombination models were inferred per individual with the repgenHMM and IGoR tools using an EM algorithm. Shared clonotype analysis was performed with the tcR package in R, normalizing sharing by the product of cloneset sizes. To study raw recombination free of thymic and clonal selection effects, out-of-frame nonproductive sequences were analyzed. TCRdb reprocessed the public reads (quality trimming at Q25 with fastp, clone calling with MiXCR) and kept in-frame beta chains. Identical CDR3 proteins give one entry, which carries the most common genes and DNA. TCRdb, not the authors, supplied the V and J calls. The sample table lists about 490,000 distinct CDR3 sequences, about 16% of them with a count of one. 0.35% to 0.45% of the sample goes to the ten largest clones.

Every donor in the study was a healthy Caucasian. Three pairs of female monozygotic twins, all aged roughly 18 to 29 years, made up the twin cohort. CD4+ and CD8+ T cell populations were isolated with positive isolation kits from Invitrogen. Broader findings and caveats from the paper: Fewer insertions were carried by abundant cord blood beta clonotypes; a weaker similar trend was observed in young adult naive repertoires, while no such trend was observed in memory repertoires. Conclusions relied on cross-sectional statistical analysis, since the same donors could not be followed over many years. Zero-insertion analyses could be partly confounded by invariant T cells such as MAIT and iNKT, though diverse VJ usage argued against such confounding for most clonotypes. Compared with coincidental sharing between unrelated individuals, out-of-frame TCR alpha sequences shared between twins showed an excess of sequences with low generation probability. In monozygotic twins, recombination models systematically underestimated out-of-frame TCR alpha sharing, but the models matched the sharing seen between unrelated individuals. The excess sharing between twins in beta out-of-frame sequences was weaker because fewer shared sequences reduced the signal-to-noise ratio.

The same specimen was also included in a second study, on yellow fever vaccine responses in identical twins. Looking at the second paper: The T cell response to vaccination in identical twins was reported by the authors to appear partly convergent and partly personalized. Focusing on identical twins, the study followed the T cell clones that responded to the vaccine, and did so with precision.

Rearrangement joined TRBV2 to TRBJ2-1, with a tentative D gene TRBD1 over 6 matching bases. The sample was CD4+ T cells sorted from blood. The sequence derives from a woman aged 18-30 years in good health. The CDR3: CASSEGTFSYNEQFF. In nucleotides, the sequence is TGTGCCAGCAGTGAGGGGACATTCTCCTACAATGAGCAGTTCTTC.